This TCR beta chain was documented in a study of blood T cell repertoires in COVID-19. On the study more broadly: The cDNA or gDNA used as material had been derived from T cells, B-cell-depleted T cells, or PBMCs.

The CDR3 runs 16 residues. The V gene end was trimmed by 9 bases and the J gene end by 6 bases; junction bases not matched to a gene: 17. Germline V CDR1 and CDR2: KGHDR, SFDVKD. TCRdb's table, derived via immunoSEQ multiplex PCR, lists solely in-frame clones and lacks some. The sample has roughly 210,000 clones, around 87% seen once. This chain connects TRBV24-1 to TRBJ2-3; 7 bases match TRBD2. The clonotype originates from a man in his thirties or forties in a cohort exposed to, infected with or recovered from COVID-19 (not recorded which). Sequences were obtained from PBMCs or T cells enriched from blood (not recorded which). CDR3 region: CATSEGLAVPQDTQYF. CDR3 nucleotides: TGTGCCACCTCCGAGGGGCTAGCGGTGCCCCAGGATACGCAGTATTTT.